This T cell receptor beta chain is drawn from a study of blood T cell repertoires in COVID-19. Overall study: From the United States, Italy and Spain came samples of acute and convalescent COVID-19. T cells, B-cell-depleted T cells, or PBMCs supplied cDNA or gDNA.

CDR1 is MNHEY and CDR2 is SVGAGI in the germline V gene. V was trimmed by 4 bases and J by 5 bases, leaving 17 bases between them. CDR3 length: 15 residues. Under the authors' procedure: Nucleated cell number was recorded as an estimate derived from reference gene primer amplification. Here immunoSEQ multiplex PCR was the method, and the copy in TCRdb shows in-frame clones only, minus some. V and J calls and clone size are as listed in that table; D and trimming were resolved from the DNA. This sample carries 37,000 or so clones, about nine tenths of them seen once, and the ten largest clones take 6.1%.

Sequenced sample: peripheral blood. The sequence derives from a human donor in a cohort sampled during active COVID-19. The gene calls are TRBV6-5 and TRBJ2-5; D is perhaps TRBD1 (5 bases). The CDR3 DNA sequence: TGTGCCAGCAGTTCAGGGTTATTGCCTTGGGAGACCCAGTACTTC. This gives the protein CASSSGLLPWETQYF.